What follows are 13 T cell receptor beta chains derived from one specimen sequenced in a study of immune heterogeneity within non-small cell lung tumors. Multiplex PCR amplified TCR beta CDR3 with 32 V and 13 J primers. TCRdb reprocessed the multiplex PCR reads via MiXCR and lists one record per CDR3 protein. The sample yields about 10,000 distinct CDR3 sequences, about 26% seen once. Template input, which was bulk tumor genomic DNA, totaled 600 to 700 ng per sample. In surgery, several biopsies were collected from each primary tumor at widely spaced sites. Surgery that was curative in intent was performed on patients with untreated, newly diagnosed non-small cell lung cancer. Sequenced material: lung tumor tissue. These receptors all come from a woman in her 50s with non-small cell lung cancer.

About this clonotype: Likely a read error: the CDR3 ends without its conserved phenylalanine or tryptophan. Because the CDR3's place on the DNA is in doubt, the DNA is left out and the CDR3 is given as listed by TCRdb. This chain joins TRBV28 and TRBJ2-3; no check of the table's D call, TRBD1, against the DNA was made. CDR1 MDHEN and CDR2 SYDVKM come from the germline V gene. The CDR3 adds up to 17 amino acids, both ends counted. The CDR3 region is CASSIQTRTVYEQYFGP.

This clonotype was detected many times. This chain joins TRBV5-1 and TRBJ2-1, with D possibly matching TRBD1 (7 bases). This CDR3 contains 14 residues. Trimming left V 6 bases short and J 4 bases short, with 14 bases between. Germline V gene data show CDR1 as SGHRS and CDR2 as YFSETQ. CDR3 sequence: CASKTQGGYNEQFF. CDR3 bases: TGCGCCAGCAAGACGCAGGGGGGATACAATGAGCAGTTCTTC.

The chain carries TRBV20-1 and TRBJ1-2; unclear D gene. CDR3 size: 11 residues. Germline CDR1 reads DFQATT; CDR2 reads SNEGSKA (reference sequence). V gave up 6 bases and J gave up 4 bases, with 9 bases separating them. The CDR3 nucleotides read TGCAGTGCCGGACTGACCTATGGCTACACCTTC. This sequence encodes CSAGLTYGYTF.

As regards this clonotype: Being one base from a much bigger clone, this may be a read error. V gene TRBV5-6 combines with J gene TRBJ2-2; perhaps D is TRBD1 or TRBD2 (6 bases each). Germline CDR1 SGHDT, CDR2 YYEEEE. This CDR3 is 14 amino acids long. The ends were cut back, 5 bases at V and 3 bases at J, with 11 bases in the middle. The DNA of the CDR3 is TGTGCCAGCAGACCGGGGGCTCACACCGGGGAGCTGTTTTTT. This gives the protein CASRPGAHTGELFF.

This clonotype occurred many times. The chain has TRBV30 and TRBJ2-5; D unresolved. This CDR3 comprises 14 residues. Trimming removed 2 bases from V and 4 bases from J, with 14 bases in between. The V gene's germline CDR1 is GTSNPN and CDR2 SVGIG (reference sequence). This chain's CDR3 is CAWSTVWGPETQYF. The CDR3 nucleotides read TGTGCCTGGAGTACGGTATGGGGTCCAGAGACCCAGTACTTC.

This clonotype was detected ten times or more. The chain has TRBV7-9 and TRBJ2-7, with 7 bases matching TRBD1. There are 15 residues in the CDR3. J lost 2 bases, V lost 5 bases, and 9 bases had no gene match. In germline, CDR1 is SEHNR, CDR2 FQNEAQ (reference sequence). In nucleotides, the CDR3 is TGTGCCAGCAGCACCGACAGGGCAAATACCTACGAGCAGTACTTC. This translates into CASSTDRANTYEQYF. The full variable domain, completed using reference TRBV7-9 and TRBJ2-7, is DTGVSQNPRHKITKRGQNVTFRCDPISEHNRLYWYRQTLGQGPEFLTYFQNEAQLEKSRLLSDRFSAERPKGSFSTLEIQRTEQGDSAMYLCASSTDRANTYEQYFGPGTRLTVT.

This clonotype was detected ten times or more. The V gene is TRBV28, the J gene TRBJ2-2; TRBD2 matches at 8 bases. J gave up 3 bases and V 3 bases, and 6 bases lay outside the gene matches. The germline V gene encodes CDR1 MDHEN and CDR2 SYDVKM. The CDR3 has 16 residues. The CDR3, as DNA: TGTGCCAGCAGTTTTCCAGGACTAGCTTACACCGGGGAGCTGTTTTTT. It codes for CASSFPGLAYTGELFF.

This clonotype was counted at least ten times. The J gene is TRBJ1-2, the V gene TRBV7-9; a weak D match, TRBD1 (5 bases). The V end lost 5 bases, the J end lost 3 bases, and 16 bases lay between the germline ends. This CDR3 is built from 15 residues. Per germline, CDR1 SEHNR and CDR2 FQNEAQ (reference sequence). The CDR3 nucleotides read TGTGCCAGCAGCCACGACACCCCCAGGGACTATGGCTACACCTTC. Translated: CASSHDTPRDYGYTF.

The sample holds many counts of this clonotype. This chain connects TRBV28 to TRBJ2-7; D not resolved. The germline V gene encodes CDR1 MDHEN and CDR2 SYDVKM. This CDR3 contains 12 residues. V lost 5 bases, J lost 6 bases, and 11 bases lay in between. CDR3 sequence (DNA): TGTGCCAGCAGTATGCTGGATGGCGAGCAGTACTTC. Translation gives CASSMLDGEQYF.

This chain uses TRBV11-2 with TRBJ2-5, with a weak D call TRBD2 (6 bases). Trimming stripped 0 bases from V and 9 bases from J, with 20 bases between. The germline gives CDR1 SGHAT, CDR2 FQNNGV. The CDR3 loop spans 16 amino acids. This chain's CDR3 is CASSLDLGGARVAQYF. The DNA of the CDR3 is TGTGCCAGCAGCTTAGATTTGGGCGGGGCCCGGGTAGCCCAGTACTTC.

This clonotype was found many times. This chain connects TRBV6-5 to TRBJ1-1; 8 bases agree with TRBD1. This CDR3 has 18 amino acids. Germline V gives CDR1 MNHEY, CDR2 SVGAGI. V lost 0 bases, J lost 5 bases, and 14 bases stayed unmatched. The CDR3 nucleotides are TGTGCCAGCAGTTACTCGATGGGGGCCAGGGGGCAGGAGACTGAAGCTTTCTTT. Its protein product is CASSYSMGARGQETEAFF.

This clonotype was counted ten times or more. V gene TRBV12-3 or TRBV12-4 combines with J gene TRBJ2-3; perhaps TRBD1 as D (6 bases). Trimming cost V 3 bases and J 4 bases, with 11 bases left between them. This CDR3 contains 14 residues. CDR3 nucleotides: TGTGCCAGCAGTTTCAGGGGTAGCCCAGATACGCAGTATTTT. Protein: CASSFRGSPDTQYF.

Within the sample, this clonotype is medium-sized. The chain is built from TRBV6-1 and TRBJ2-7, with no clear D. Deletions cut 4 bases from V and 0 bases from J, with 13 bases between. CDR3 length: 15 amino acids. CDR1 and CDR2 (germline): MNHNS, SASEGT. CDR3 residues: CASSGFGGSSYEQYF. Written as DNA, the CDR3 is TGTGCCAGCAGTGGTTTTGGCGGAAGCTCCTACGAGCAGTACTTC.